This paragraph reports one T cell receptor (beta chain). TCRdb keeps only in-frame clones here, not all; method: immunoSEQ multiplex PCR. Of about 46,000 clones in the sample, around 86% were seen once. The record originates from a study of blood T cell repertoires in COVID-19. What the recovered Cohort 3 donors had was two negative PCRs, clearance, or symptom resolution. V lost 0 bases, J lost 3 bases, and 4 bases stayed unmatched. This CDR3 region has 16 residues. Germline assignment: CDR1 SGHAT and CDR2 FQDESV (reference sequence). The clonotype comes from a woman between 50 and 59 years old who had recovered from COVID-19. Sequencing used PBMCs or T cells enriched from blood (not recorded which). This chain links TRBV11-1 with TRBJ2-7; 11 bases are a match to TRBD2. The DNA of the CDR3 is TGTGCCAGCAGCTTAGCGGCTAGCGGGGGGAACTACGAGCAGTACTTC. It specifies CASSLAASGGNYEQYF.